In this sample, the clone carrying this T cell receptor (beta chain) turned up many times. Its antigen is not identified. The record originates from a study of neurological immune-mediated disorders. Study context: Of about 35 multiple sclerosis patients, about 30 were relapsing-remitting and 3 secondary progressive.

Findings of the study overall: Expanded clones shared no CDR3 amino acid sequences across subjects, suggesting private repertoires in all groups.

The unsorted libraries originated from 2 million PBMCs kept at -80 C. Synthesis of cDNA used 5'RACE (with 10-nucleotide random UMIs). TCRdb recomputed calls from the 5' RACE reads with MiXCR, one row per CDR3 protein. The table has 55,000 to 75,000 distinct CDR3 sequences, roughly 5.6% seen once. Germline CDR1 reads SQVTM; CDR2 reads ANQGSEA. The CDR3 loop spans 14 amino acids. Between the trimmed V and J ends, which lost 0 bases and 4 bases, there was a span of 12 bases. Input material: PBMCs. The chain joins TRBV29-1 to TRBJ1-1, with D possibly TRBD1 on 5 matching bases. The clonotype was recovered from a human donor with multiple sclerosis. The donor label of this sample is uncertain. The CDR3 nucleotides read TGCAGCGTTGAAGATGGAGAGGGGATCACTGAAGCTTTCTTT. It translates to CSVEDGEGITEAFF. The whole variable domain, filled in from reference TRBV29-1 and TRBJ1-1, reads SAVISQKPSRDICQRGTSLTIQCQVDSQVTMMFWYRQQPGQSLTLIATANQGSEATYESGFVIDKFPISRPNLTFSTLTVSNMSPEDSSIYLCSVEDGEGITEAFFGQGTRLTVV.